The 29 T cell receptor beta chains below all came from one sample that was sequenced in a study of shared clonotypes between healthy human individuals. TCRdb keeps only in-frame clones here, not all; method: immunoSEQ multiplex PCR. The table records over a million clones, about 98.5% of them present only once. What was sequenced was naive CD4+ T cells sorted from blood. As to subset: CD45RA+ positively selected. Receptors originate from a man under 40 in good health.

The chain couples TRBV19 to TRBJ1-5, with a tentative D call TRBD1 (5 bases). The V end was cut by 5 bases, the J end by 3 bases, with 11 bases between. Germline CDR1 reads LNHDA; CDR2 reads SQIVND (reference sequence). This CDR3 is 14 amino acids long. The DNA of the CDR3 is TGTGCCAGTAGTGAGGACACGAACAATCAGCCCCAGCATTTT. It yields the protein CASSEDTNNQPQHF.

Remarks on this clone: This CDR3 is also generated by other DNA sequences in the sample. The genes are TRBV7-9 and TRBJ2-3; 9 nucleotides match TRBD2. With V trimmed by 3 bases and J by 0 bases, 1 base remained unmatched. Germline CDR1 is SEHNR and CDR2 is FQNEAQ (reference sequence). This CDR3 is built from 15 residues. The CDR3 nucleotides are TGTGCCAGCAGCTTGCTAGCGGGGAGCACAGATACGCAGTATTTT. Its translation: CASSLLAGSTDTQYF.

V usage is TRBV2 and J usage is TRBJ2-7, with D perhaps given as TRBD1 or TRBD2 (5 bases each). The CDR3 sequence is 15 residues long. In germline, CDR1 is SNHLY, CDR2 FYNNEI. V lost 3 bases to trimming and J lost 8 bases, with 20 bases between them. The CDR3 DNA reads TGTGCCAGCAGTGACGAGGGACCCGCATTTAAGAAGCAGTACTTC. The encoded protein is CASSDEGPAFKKQYF.

The genes are TRBV18 and TRBJ1-1; 7 positions agree with TRBD1. V shed 4 bases and J 7 bases; nucleotides not matched to a gene: 3. CDR1 is KGHSH, CDR2 LQKENI, per germline. The CDR3 has 12 amino acids. The CDR3, as DNA: TGTGCCAGCTCACAAAACAGGGGTGAAGCTTTCTTT. Protein sequence: CASSQNRGEAFF.

This chain connects TRBV5-1 to TRBJ2-2; D gene unclear. V was cut by 0 bases and J by 4 bases, with 4 bases left in between. Germline V gene data show CDR1 as SGHRS and CDR2 as YFSETQ. The CDR3 has 13 amino acids. The CDR3: CASSLVFTGELFF. As DNA, the CDR3 is TGCGCCAGCAGCTTGGTCTTCACCGGGGAGCTGTTTTTT.

To note about this clone: In the same sample, other DNA sequences code for this CDR3. The V gene is TRBV9, the J gene TRBJ2-7; 14 bases are a match to TRBD2. Germline-derived CDR1 and CDR2 are SGDLS and YYNGEE. Germline trimming cut 0 bases from V and 5 bases from J; bases unmatched to any gene: 1. The CDR3 runs 15 residues. CDR3 loop: CASSVAGLAGDEQYF. CDR3 DNA: TGTGCCAGCAGCGTAGCGGGACTAGCGGGAGACGAGCAGTACTTC.

V usage is TRBV4-3 and J usage is TRBJ2-5; D is perhaps TRBD2 (6 bases). V was trimmed by 0 bases and J by 6 bases, leaving 17 bases between them. Germline lookup yields CDR1 LGHNA and CDR2 YSLEER. The length of the CDR3 is 16 residues. CDR3 DNA: TGCGCCAGCAGCCAAGACCTTGTAGGAGGGGTCCAGACCCAGTACTTC. Its translation: CASSQDLVGGVQTQYF.

V usage is TRBV5-4 and J usage is TRBJ2-3; weak D call: TRBD1 (6 bases). Germline loops: CDR1 SGHNT, CDR2 YYREEE (reference sequence). V lost 4 bases, J lost 6 bases, and 21 bases lay in between. The CDR3 loop spans 16 amino acids. In DNA form, the CDR3 reads TGTGCCAGCAGCACTAAAACAGGGACGCTGGGGGATACGCAGTATTTT. This sequence encodes CASSTKTGTLGDTQYF.

CDR3 DNA sequence: TGTGCCAGCAGCCTAGGAAGTCTACAGTGGAGCTACGAGCAGTACTTC. The encoded protein is CASSLGSLQWSYEQYF. The chain joins TRBV6-6 to TRBJ2-7; D ambiguous. The CDR3 consists of 16 residues. Germline V gene lookup returns CDR1 MNHNY and CDR2 SVGAGI (reference sequence). The germline V and J ends were trimmed by 6 bases and 3 bases, with 21 bases remaining between them.

The chain carries TRBV9 and TRBJ1-2, with TRBD1 matching 7 bases. The CDR3 consists of 12 residues. With V trimmed by 4 bases and J by 6 bases, 3 bases remained unmatched. Germline loops: CDR1 SGDLS, CDR2 YYNGEE. The chain's CDR3 is CASSSDRNGYTF. The CDR3 DNA sequence: TGTGCCAGCAGCTCGGACAGGAATGGCTACACCTTC.

The rearrangement joins TRBV2 to TRBJ2-7; D gene uncertain. Germline CDR1 SNHLY, CDR2 FYNNEI. The V end lost 5 bases, the J end lost 7 bases, and 15 bases lay between the germline ends. The CDR3 spans 13 residues. DNA for the CDR3: TGTGCCAGCAGTAAGGGAACTGAGAGGGAGCAGTACTTC. As protein: CASSKGTEREQYF.

In this sample, this clone turned up once. This chain links TRBV28 with TRBJ2-3, with a tentative D call TRBD1 (5 bases). The CDR3 loop spans 16 amino acids. The germline V and J ends were trimmed by 5 bases and 0 bases, with 15 bases remaining between them. Germline V lookup: CDR1 MDHEN, CDR2 SYDVKM. CDR3 loop: CASSPSKGNSTDTQYF. CDR3 DNA sequence: TGTGCCAGCAGTCCATCAAAGGGGAATAGCACAGATACGCAGTATTTT.

V is TRBV15 and J is TRBJ1-3; D remains unclear. The CDR3 sequence is 16 residues long. Germline V lookup: CDR1 LNHNV, CDR2 YYDKDF (reference sequence). Trimming removed 1 base at V and 4 bases at J, with 14 bases between. The CDR3 reads CATSRAGGQAGNTIYF. The DNA for the CDR3 is TGTGCCACCAGCAGAGCGGGTGGGCAAGCCGGAAACACCATATATTTT.

The chain combines TRBV2 with TRBJ2-7, with D perhaps given as TRBD1 or TRBD2 (5 bases each). Trimming removed 11 bases at V and 6 bases at J, with 20 bases between. CDR1 SNHLY and CDR2 FYNNEI come from the germline V gene. This CDR3 is 13 amino acids long. The CDR3 loop is CAGKPRAGSEQYF. The CDR3 nucleotides read TGTGCCGGTAAGCCAAGGGCAGGGAGCGAGCAGTACTTC.

The chain links TRBV29-1 to TRBJ2-1; 7 nucleotides agree with TRBD2. After removal of 4 bases from V and 4 bases from J, the junction contained 7 bases not matched to a gene. The CDR3 length is 14 residues. Germline V gene sequence: CDR1 SQVTM, CDR2 ANQGSEA. CDR3 residues: CSVVTGGFYNEQFF. CDR3 nucleotide sequence: TGCAGCGTTGTAACGGGGGGTTTTTACAATGAGCAGTTCTTC.

The chain recombines TRBV5-1 with TRBJ2-1; no clear D gene. Trimming cost V 4 bases and J 0 bases, with 8 bases left between them. Germline loops: CDR1 SGHRS, CDR2 YFSETQ. This CDR3 contains 14 residues. CDR3 bases: TGCGCCAGCAGCCCCCGGAGCTCCTACAATGAGCAGTTCTTC. It yields the protein CASSPRSSYNEQFF.

This clone appeared once. The V gene is TRBV27, the J gene TRBJ2-7; tentatively, D is TRBD2 (6 bases). CDR3 length: 15 residues. The germline V gene has CDR1 MNHEY and CDR2 SMNVEV (reference sequence). V gave up 3 bases and J gave up 1 base, with 13 bases separating them. The CDR3 region is CASSFRPGLSYEQYF. CDR3 sequence (DNA): TGTGCCAGCAGTTTCCGCCCGGGACTTTCCTACGAGCAGTACTTC.

J is TRBJ2-5 and V is TRBV19; a possible D gene is TRBD2 (6 bases). The tail of the sequence fits TRBJ2-7 better, so the J call may be wrong. Looked up from germline, CDR1 is LNHDA and CDR2 is SQIVND (reference sequence). The CDR3 is 15 residues long. The CDR3 nucleotides are TGTGCCACTGCCCCCCAGCGGGCCCAGAGCGACGAGCAGTACTTC. It encodes CATAPQRAQSDEQYF.

The genes are TRBV18 and TRBJ2-1; the D gene is possibly TRBD1 (5 bases). CDR3 length equals 12 residues. Germline lookup yields CDR1 KGHSH and CDR2 LQKENI. V lost 3 bases and J 10 bases, leaving 10 bases between the germline ends. CDR3 bases: TGTGCCAGCTCACCCGCCCCAGGGGAGCAGTTCTTC. It encodes CASSPAPGEQFF.

The chain uses TRBV7-3 and TRBJ2-3; 8 bases line up with TRBD1. Germline V gene sequence: CDR1 SGHTA, CDR2 FQGTGA. V lost 3 bases and J lost 4; bases outside the gene matches: 6. The CDR3 consists of 15 residues. CDR3 nucleotides: TGTGCCAGCAGCTTCGACAGGGGATATTCAGATACGCAGTATTTT. Its translation is CASSFDRGYSDTQYF.

The CDR3 protein is CASSYSAGRDEQYF. The DNA of the CDR3 is TGTGCCAGCAGTTACTCGGCGGGAAGGGACGAGCAGTACTTC. The rearrangement joins TRBV6-5 to TRBJ2-7; D may be TRBD2 (6 bases). Trimming left V 0 bases short and J 5 bases short, with 11 bases between. The CDR3 is 14 amino acids. CDR1 and CDR2 from the germline V gene are MNHEY and SVGAGI.

The V and J genes are TRBV5-1 and TRBJ2-3; D call uncertain. Deletions cut 4 bases from V and 3 bases from J, with 27 bases between. This CDR3 is 19 amino acids long. Germline V gene sequence: CDR1 SGHRS, CDR2 YFSETQ. CDR3 sequence: CASSPSPLTPLGSTDTQYF. As DNA, the CDR3 is TGCGCCAGCAGCCCATCTCCCCTGACTCCTCTAGGTTCGACAGATACGCAGTATTTT.

The rearrangement links TRBV29-1 to TRBJ2-5; TRBD1 agrees at 11 bases. The V segment lost 4 bases and the J segment 5 bases; nucleotides outside the gene matches: 6. This CDR3 has 14 residues. In germline, CDR1 is SQVTM, CDR2 ANQGSEA. Here the CDR3 reads CSVADRGRTETQYF. In nucleotides, the CDR3 is TGCAGCGTTGCGGACAGGGGGCGCACTGAGACCCAGTACTTC.

A note on this clone: Mismatch with germline at one junction end may stem from a read error. The chain is built from TRBV5-1 and TRBJ2-1, with 8 bases lining up with TRBD2. Germline V lookup: CDR1 SGHRS, CDR2 YFSETQ. The CDR3 has 16 amino acids. The CDR3, as DNA: TGCTCCAGCGCCAGGGAGACGGGAGGGCTGTACAATGAGCAGTTCTTC. This encodes CSSARETGGLYNEQFF.

On this clone: The same CDR3 arises from other DNA sequences in this sample as well. This chain connects TRBV5-6 to TRBJ1-2; 9 positions match TRBD1. This CDR3 is built from 13 residues. In germline, CDR1 is SGHDT, CDR2 YYEEEE. With V trimmed by 4 bases and J by 4 bases, 2 bases remained unmatched. CDR3 in DNA: TGTGCCAGCAGCCCGGACAGGGGCTATGGCTACACCTTC. Amino acids: CASSPDRGYGYTF.

The J gene is TRBJ2-2, the V gene TRBV2; D is perhaps TRBD2 (6 bases). Deletions cut 6 bases from V and 6 bases from J, with 14 bases between. The germline gives CDR1 SNHLY, CDR2 FYNNEI. The length of the CDR3 is 14 residues. The CDR3 protein is CASSPGRGSGELFF. The CDR3 DNA is TGTGCCAGCAGCCCTGGGCGGGGTTCCGGGGAGCTGTTTTTT.

The chain couples TRBV6-5 to TRBJ2-1; 9 bases are shared with TRBD2. The CDR3 runs 15 residues. Germline V gene lookup returns CDR1 MNHEY and CDR2 SVGAGI. The V and J ends lost 7 bases and 6 bases, in that order; junction bases with no gene match: 10. CDR3 nucleotides: TGTGCCAGCACACCTACCGGACTAGCGATCAATGAGCAGTTCTTC. Its protein product is CASTPTGLAINEQFF.

V and J are TRBV28 and TRBJ2-7; D perhaps matches TRBD2 (6 bases). Germline assignment: CDR1 MDHEN and CDR2 SYDVKM. CDR3 length: 15 residues. V was trimmed by 7 bases and J by 4 bases, leaving 20 bases between them. CDR3 sequence reads: CASIAGSFWTYEQYF. CDR3 DNA: TGTGCCAGCATTGCGGGATCCTTCTGGACGTACGAGCAGTACTTC.

The chain joins TRBV11-2 to TRBJ1-1; D unclear. The CDR3 is made up of 16 amino acids. Germline V lookup: CDR1 SGHAT, CDR2 FQNNGV. V was pared by 7 bases and J by 1 base, with 19 bases between. The CDR3 region is CASTSYSSGKNTEAFF. The CDR3 bases are TGTGCCAGCACATCTTACTCCTCCGGGAAGAACACTGAAGCTTTCTTT.